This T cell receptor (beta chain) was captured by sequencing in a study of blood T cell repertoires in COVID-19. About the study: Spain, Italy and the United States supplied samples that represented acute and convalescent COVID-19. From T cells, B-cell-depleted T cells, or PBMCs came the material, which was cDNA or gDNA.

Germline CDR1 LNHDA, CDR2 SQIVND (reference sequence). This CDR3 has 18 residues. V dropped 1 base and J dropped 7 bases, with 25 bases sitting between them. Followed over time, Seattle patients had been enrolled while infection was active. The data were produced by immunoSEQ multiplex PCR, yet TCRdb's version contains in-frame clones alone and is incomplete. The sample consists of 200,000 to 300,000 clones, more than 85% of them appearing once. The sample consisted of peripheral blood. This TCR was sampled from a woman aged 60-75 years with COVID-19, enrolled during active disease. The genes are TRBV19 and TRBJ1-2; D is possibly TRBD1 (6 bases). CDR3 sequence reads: CASSIGPTRDTRRSGYTF. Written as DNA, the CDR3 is TGTGCCAGTAGTATAGGTCCCACCCGGGACACCCGTAGGAGTGGCTACACCTTC.